This section outlines one TCR beta chain sequence together with its context. Data came from immunoSEQ multiplex PCR; TCRdb stores just in-frame clones and leaves some out. The data show approximately 300,000 clones, 80% to 95% seen once. This specimen comes from a study of blood T cell repertoires in COVID-19. Participant-reported clinical history was the basis for cohort assignment. The source of this sequence is a woman in her twenties or thirties who had recovered from COVID-19. The sequenced sample consisted of PBMCs or T cells enriched from blood (not recorded which).

The CDR3 spells CASSRQPGHRGETQYF. The CDR3 DNA reads TGTGCCAGTAGTCGTCAACCGGGACATCGGGGTGAGACCCAGTACTTC. This chain joins TRBV19 and TRBJ2-5; D might be TRBD1 (6 bases). Germline CDR1 is LNHDA and CDR2 is SQIVND (reference sequence). CDR3 length: 16 residues. Deletions cut 5 bases from V and 5 bases from J, with 21 bases between. Full variable domain (remainder filled in from reference TRBV19 and TRBJ2-5): DGGITQSPKYLFRKEGQNVTLSCEQNLNHDAMYWYRQDPGQGLRLIYYSQIVNDFQKGDIAEGYSVSREKKESFPLTVTSAQKNPTAFYLCASSRQPGHRGETQYFGPGTRLLVL.